Each of the 2 T cell receptor beta chains below was sequenced from the same sample in a study of neoadjuvant anti-PD-1 for oral cavity cancer. TCRdb's copy holds only in-frame clones and misses some; the assay was immunoSEQ multiplex PCR. This sample yields about 14,000 clones, of which around two thirds are seen a single time; just under 3% belongs to the top ten. The material sequenced was PBMCs, taken before nivolumab (anti-PD-1) treatment. The source of these receptors is a person aged 35 to 85 with oral cavity squamous cell carcinoma.

The V call is TRBV5-1, the J call TRBJ2-3; the match to TRBD2 covers 12 bases. Germline assignment: CDR1 SGHRS and CDR2 YFSETQ. This CDR3 has 15 amino acids. J lost 3 bases, V lost 2 bases, and 1 base had no gene match. CDR3 sequence reads: CASSFLAGGTDTQYF. In DNA, the CDR3 is TGCGCCAGCAGCTTCCTAGCGGGGGGGACAGATACGCAGTATTTT.

This clone was seen only a few times. The rearrangement joins TRBV2 to TRBJ1-3; D gene uncertain. The V end lost 6 bases, the J end lost 1 base, and 7 bases lay between the germline ends. This CDR3 is built from 13 residues. Looked up from germline, CDR1 is SNHLY and CDR2 is FYNNEI. CDR3 amino acids: CASRERSGNTIYF. The DNA of the CDR3 is TGTGCCAGCAGAGAAAGGTCTGGAAACACCATATATTTT.